The T cell receptor (beta chain) under discussion was sequenced for a study of T cell responses to AZD1222 COVID-19 vaccine (dated by TCRdb to the early 2020s). Notes on the research overall: A total of over 230 trial participants underwent TCR sequencing, of whom about 210 received two doses of AZD1222 and about 25 received two doses of the MenACWY control vaccine. Trial participants were enrolled by age into 18-55, 56-69 and 70-plus year subgroups, with roughly 150, 30 and 60 TCR-sequenced participants respectively.

Spanning cysteine to phenylalanine, the CDR3 consists of 15 amino acids. Here the CDR3 DNA is all that survives: 45 bases in frame from base 1. From a lookup of the germline V gene (reference sequence), CDR1 and CDR2 are LGHDT and YNNKEL. V sheds 4 bases and J sheds 1 base, leaving 14 bases between their ends. Sample time point, as interpreted from the label and publication: about 28 days (+/-7) after the second vaccine dose. Because spike-specific TCR depth and breadth did not differ between the two schedules, AZD1222 recipients who got a second dose at roughly 4 weeks were pooled with those who got a second dose at roughly 12 weeks. The vaccinee samples were drawn from two UK trials, COV001 and COV002, one of which was a single-blind randomized controlled phase 2/3 trial testing AZD1222 (ChAdOx1 nCoV-19) in healthy adults. Trial participant PBMC samples were collected at day 0 and day 28 after the second dose for TCRbeta chain sequencing.

In the case of this clone: What this receptor recognizes is not known. Base qualities are missing; no much larger clone stands one base away.

The CDR3 regions of human TCRbeta chains were analyzed by immunosequencing. The original methods were these. TCRs in the repertoires were compared against a reference library of SARS-CoV-2-specific TCRs that had been generated with the MIRA antigen-specificity platform. Breadth was defined as the fraction of unique TCRs that were SARS-CoV-2-associated, and depth was defined as the fraction of total T cells that were SARS-CoV-2-associated. Using the MIRA data, each spike-specific TCR was assigned both to the spike region to which the TCR was reactive and to a CD4 or CD8 class. Log10-transformed breadth and depth values were compared by one-way ANOVA with Sidak's multiple comparisons tests. TCRdb retrieved this table from immuneACCESS and kept in-frame rearrangements only. Not all clones are present; in checked studies, unresolved V genes account for under half, and no reason is known for the remainder. V and J calls and clone size are those listed in that table; D and trimming were worked out from the DNA. The sample records some 180,000 clones, 91% of which are singletons. The top ten constitute less than 2% of the sample.

Broad study findings and their caveats: The whole spike protein was spanned by vaccine-associated CD4 TCRs, and dominant responses were seen in regions 160-218 and 743-854. Epitopes outside the regions mutated in the B.1.351 and B.1.1.7 variants were reportedly recognized by nearly half of the unique spike-specific TCRs. In the small 56-69-year group, the increase in depth fell short of significance, most likely because of low power. Because no day 14 peak-response samples were available, repertoires were characterized only after the peak T cell response. After two AZD1222 doses, spike-specific TCR breadth and depth were significantly higher than at day 0 and than in MenACWY recipients. Participants were mostly white British and included more females than males, and it was suggested by the authors that clonal diversity may have been underestimated. Conclusions about previously exposed vaccinees were limited because only a handful of AZD1222 recipients were SARS-CoV-2 seropositive at baseline.

This material consisted of peripheral blood, taken 28 days after the second AZD1222 dose. Rearrangement joined TRBV3-1 (or the pseudogene TRBV3-2) to TRBJ2-7; the D call is possibly TRBD1 or TRBD2, each sharing 5 bases. This clonotype originated in an adult who received the AZD1222 COVID-19 vaccine. This receptor carries the CDR3 CASSLSGTRSYEQYF. The sequenced DNA is TGTGCCAGCAGCCTTTCCGGGACCAGATCCTACGAGCAGTACTTC.